These 8 T cell receptor beta chains were sequenced from one sample in a study. Treg sorting used a CD4+CD25+CD127-/low gate. TCRdb reanalysed the 5' RACE reads using MiXCR and keeps one entry per CDR3 protein. The sample has 46,000 or so distinct CDR3 sequences, 22% seen once. Source material: Tregs sorted from a lymph node. The receptors derive from a female donor with breast cancer.

This clonotype showed up just a few times. The rearrangement uses TRBV3-1 and TRBJ1-2; D is unclear. Germline V CDR1 and CDR2: LGHDT, YNNKEL (reference sequence). V shed 4 bases and J shed 4 bases, with 13 bases lying between them. This CDR3 contains 14 residues. CDR3 DNA sequence: TGTGCCAGCAGCCGGGAGGGCAGCGGCTATGGCTACACCTTC. Protein: CASSREGSGYGYTF.

The chain has TRBV7-3 and TRBJ2-3, with TRBD2 identical over 12 bases. The CDR3 runs 16 residues. Germline V gene sequence: CDR1 SGHTA, CDR2 FQGTGA. V dropped 2 bases and J dropped 6; count of bases not matched to a gene: 6. The DNA of the CDR3 is TGTGCCAGCAGCTTAGGACTAGCGGGGAGTATCGATACGCAGTATTTT. It encodes CASSLGLAGSIDTQYF.

This clonotype was seen a few times. This rearrangement joins TRBV28 to TRBJ2-7; D is perhaps TRBD1 or TRBD2 (5 bases each). V lost 1 base and J lost 13, with 17 bases in between. Germline V gene sequence: CDR1 MDHEN, CDR2 SYDVKM. The CDR3 contains 13 residues. Here the CDR3 reads CASSLSHVGRTYF. Written as DNA, the CDR3 is TGTGCCAGCAGTTTATCCCACGTGGGACGTACCTACTTC.

The chain has TRBV18 and TRBJ2-1; 8 bases are shared with TRBD1. The CDR3 has 12 amino acids. Looked up from germline, CDR1 is KGHSH and CDR2 is LQKENI. The J segment lost 10 bases and the V segment lost 8 bases, leaving 7 bases of the junction unmatched. The CDR3 nucleotides are TGTGCCAGCCCAAACAGGGGGTGCGAGCAGTTCTTC. It translates to CASPNRGCEQFF.

In this sample, this clonotype turned up once. A much larger clone sits a single nucleotide away, making a read error possible. The rearrangement links TRBV5-1 to TRBJ1-1; possible D gene TRBD1, 5 bases. The CDR3 consists of 16 residues. Trimming removed 7 bases from V and 1 base from J, with 20 bases in between. In germline, CDR1 is SGHRS, CDR2 YFSETQ. The CDR3 sequence is CASGIRGGLSNTEAFF. The CDR3 DNA follows: TGCGCCAGCGGCATCCGGGGCGGACTGTCGAACACTGAAGCTTTCTTT.

As for this clonotype: It may be a read error: a sequence one base away is much more abundant. V usage is TRBV6-2 or TRBV6-3 and J usage is TRBJ2-1; no reliable D call. The length of the CDR3 is 15 residues. Germline V gene data show CDR1 as MNHEY and CDR2 as SVGEGT. V gave up 6 bases and J gave up 10 bases, with 22 bases separating them. The CDR3 DNA sequence: TGTGCCAGCAGCTACCCCGAGACCTTGGGTCCCGAGCAGTTCTTC. Translation: CASSYPETLGPEQFF.

This sequence joins TRBV12-3 or TRBV12-4 and TRBJ2-5; a weak D match, TRBD2 (6 bases). V was cut by 5 bases and J by 7 bases, with 26 bases left in between. There are 17 residues in the CDR3. The CDR3 is CASSKSRLKLAPGTQYF. In nucleotides, the CDR3 is TGTGCCAGCAGTAAATCCCGACTCAAACTAGCCCCTGGGACCCAGTACTTC.

A few counts support this clonotype. The CDR3 coding sequence is TGCAGTGCTAGGCCTCGAACAGGGGGAGGTCAGCCCCAGCATTTT. Amino acid sequence: CSARPRTGGGQPQHF. The V call is TRBV20-1, the J call TRBJ1-5; 8 positions match TRBD1. This CDR3 is 15 amino acids long. The V and J ends lost 3 bases and 6 bases, in that order; junction bases with no gene match: 10. The germline V gene encodes CDR1 DFQATT and CDR2 SNEGSKA (reference sequence).